The 17 T cell receptor beta chains presented below share a single source sample, sequenced in a study of T cell responses to AZD1222 COVID-19 vaccine. Generated by immunoSEQ multiplex PCR, the TCRdb table keeps only in-frame clones and is missing some. Among some 90,000 clones, roughly 88% were seen once, and the ten largest hold roughly 15%. The starting material was peripheral blood, obtained on day 0 of AZD1222 vaccination. These receptor sequences come from an adult in good health.

V usage is TRBV11-1 and J usage is TRBJ1-1; no definite D call. Germline V CDR1 and CDR2: SGHAT, FQDESV (reference sequence). Trimming removed 5 bases at V and 5 bases at J, with 9 bases between. The CDR3 sequence is 12 residues long. CDR3: CASSRLVTEAFF. The CDR3 DNA reads TGTGCCAGCAGCCGATTAGTAACTGAAGCTTTCTTT.

This chain connects TRBV2 to TRBJ2-7, with a weak D call TRBD1 (5 bases). The CDR3 covers 12 residues. Deletions cut 4 bases from V and 12 bases from J, with 16 bases between. Germline CDR1 is SNHLY and CDR2 is FYNNEI. The CDR3: CASSGGRGVGYF. CDR3 DNA: TGTGCCAGCAGTGGGGGCCGTGGGGTAGGGTACTTC.

This clone has more than one count but fewer than ten. The J gene is TRBJ1-2, the V gene TRBV28; D is unclear. Germline V lookup: CDR1 MDHEN, CDR2 SYDVKM. V was pared by 2 bases and J by 1 base, with 5 bases between. This CDR3 contains 13 residues. The CDR3 nucleotides read TGTGCCAGCAGTTTACCAGTTAACTATGGCTACACCTTC. As protein: CASSLPVNYGYTF.

This sequence joins TRBV5-1 and TRBJ1-1; D gene ambiguous. Germline-derived CDR1 and CDR2 are SGHRS and YFSETQ. There are 13 residues in the CDR3. Trimming shortened V by 4 bases and J by 1 base, and 8 bases separated the two germline ends. The CDR3 DNA sequence: TGCGCCAGCAGCCCGACATCGAACACTGAAGCTTTCTTT. It is translated as CASSPTSNTEAFF.

V and J are TRBV6-5 and TRBJ2-1, with 7 nucleotides matching TRBD1. The CDR3 spans 15 residues. V dropped 0 bases and J dropped 6; count of bases not matched to a gene: 5. Germline V gene lookup returns CDR1 MNHEY and CDR2 SVGAGI. CDR3 protein: CASSYSRDRANEQFF. As DNA, the CDR3 is TGTGCCAGCAGTTACTCGAGGGACAGAGCCAATGAGCAGTTCTTC.

The chain uses TRBV6-5 and TRBJ2-5; D is ambiguous. In germline, CDR1 is MNHEY, CDR2 SVGAGI. This CDR3 contains 15 residues. Trimming shortened V by 3 bases and J by 1 base, and 12 bases separated the two germline ends. In DNA, the CDR3 is TGTGCCAGCAGTTATCCCATAGCCGGCCAAGAGACCCAGTACTTC. It codes for CASSYPIAGQETQYF.

V gene TRBV9 combines with J gene TRBJ2-2; D may be TRBD1 or TRBD2 (6 bases each). Germline loops: CDR1 SGDLS, CDR2 YYNGEE. CDR3 size: 16 residues. The V and J ends lost 4 bases and 7 bases respectively, with 20 bases between them. CDR3 sequence reads: CASSPAPGGDIGELFF. The CDR3, as DNA: TGTGCCAGCAGCCCCGCTCCCGGGGGCGATATCGGGGAGCTGTTTTTT.

The chain joins TRBV30 to TRBJ2-4; 7 bases map to TRBD1. The CDR3 sequence is 13 residues long. Germline V gene sequence: CDR1 GTSNPN, CDR2 SVGIG (reference sequence). Germline trimming cut 8 bases from V and 3 bases from J; bases unmatched to any gene: 7. CDR3: CAQSDRVKNIQYF. For the CDR3, the DNA is TGTGCCCAATCCGACAGGGTCAAAAACATTCAGTACTTC.

The rearrangement uses TRBV27 and TRBJ1-2; 7 nucleotides agree with TRBD1. Germline CDR1 MNHEY, CDR2 SMNVEV (reference sequence). The CDR3 consists of 16 residues. Losses at the gene ends were 5 bases for V and 6 bases for J; bases not matched to a gene: 15. The DNA of the CDR3 is TGTGCCAGCAGTGGAATTACAGGGGCCCTCTGGGATGGCTACACCTTC. Amino acid sequence: CASSGITGALWDGYTF.

V usage is TRBV4-1 and J usage is TRBJ1-3; D may be TRBD1 (6 bases). V was trimmed by 4 bases and J by 1 base, leaving 17 bases between them. Germline V gives CDR1 MGHRA, CDR2 YSYEKL. CDR3 length: 17 residues. Here the CDR3 reads CASSRGGLVLSGNTIYF. CDR3 sequence (DNA): TGCGCCAGCAGCCGAGGGGGACTGGTGCTTTCTGGAAACACCATATATTTT.

This sequence joins TRBV6-5 and TRBJ2-7, with unresolved D. The CDR3 runs to 15 residues. Trimming left V 6 bases short and J 0 bases short, with 15 bases between. Germline CDR1 and CDR2: MNHEY and SVGAGI. The CDR3 region is CASRALDLPSYEQYF. In nucleotides, the CDR3 is TGTGCCAGCAGGGCCTTGGACCTTCCCTCCTACGAGCAGTACTTC.

This chain uses TRBV30 with TRBJ1-1; D gene ambiguous. Germline V lookup: CDR1 GTSNPN, CDR2 SVGIG (reference sequence). Trimming took 2 bases from V and 6 from J, leaving 10 bases between them. The CDR3 length is 12 residues. The CDR3 region has the DNA TGTGCCTGGAGTAAGGTCTCGGCTGAAGCTTTCTTT. It specifies CAWSKVSAEAFF.

The V and J genes are TRBV29-1 and TRBJ1-2; D unclear. CDR1 and CDR2 (germline): SQVTM, ANQGSEA. Trimming left V 6 bases short and J 3 bases short, with 11 bases between. CDR3 length: 12 residues. In nucleotides, the CDR3 is TGCAGCGTATACGCAACTGACTATGGCTACACCTTC. Its translation is CSVYATDYGYTF.

The chain recombines TRBV11-2 with TRBJ2-7; D unresolved. The CDR3 sequence is 12 residues long. The V gene lost 2 bases and the J gene lost 7 bases, with 9 bases spanning the gap. Germline V lookup: CDR1 SGHAT, CDR2 FQNNGV. The CDR3 DNA is TGTGCCAGCAGCTTAAGGACCCCGGAGCAGTACTTC. It yields the protein CASSLRTPEQYF.

This sequence joins TRBV7-9 and TRBJ1-2, with 11 bases aligning to TRBD1. This CDR3 comprises 14 residues. CDR1 and CDR2 from the germline V gene are SEHNR and FQNEAQ (reference sequence). V lost 5 bases and J lost 8; bases outside the gene matches: 7. Here the CDR3 reads CASSPGTGGGGYTF. The DNA of the CDR3 is TGTGCCAGCAGCCCCGGGACAGGGGGTGGGGGCTACACCTTC.

The chain couples TRBV21-1 to TRBJ1-5. TRBV21-1 is noted as a pseudogene. The CDR3 is 17 residues long. CDR3 loop: CASSKSAESYSNQPQHF. CDR3 coding DNA: TGTGCCAGCAGCAAATCTGCCGAGAGTTATAGCAATCAGCCCCAGCATTTT.

This chain connects TRBV15 to TRBJ1-2; no firm D call. The germline CDR1 and CDR2 sequences are LNHNV and YYDKDF (reference sequence). CDR3 length: 14 residues. The ends were cut back, 0 bases at V and 4 bases at J, with 9 bases in the middle. CDR3 coding DNA: TGTGCCACCAGCAGAGATAATGGCGGCTATGGCTACACCTTC. Its protein is CATSRDNGGYGYTF.